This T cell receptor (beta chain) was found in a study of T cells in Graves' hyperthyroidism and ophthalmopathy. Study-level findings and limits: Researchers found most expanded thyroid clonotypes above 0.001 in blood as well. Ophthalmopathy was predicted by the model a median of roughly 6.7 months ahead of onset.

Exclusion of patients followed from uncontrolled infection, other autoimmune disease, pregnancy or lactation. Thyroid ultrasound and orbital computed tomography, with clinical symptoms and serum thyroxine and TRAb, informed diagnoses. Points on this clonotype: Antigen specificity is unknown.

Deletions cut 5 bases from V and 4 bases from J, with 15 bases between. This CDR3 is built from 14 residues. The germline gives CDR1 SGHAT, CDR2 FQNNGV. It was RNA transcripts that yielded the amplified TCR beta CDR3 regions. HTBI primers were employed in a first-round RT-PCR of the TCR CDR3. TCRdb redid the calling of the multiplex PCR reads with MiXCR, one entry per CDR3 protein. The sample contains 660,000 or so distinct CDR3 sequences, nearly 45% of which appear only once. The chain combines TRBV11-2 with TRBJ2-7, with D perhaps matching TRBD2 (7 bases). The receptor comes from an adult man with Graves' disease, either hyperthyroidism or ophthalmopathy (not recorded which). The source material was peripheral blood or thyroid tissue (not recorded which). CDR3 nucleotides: TGTGCCAGCAGCGTCCACGGGGGGCTTTACGAGCAGTACTTC. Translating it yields CASSVHGGLYEQYF.